The entry that follows covers one T cell receptor beta chain sequence. No antigen is known for it. No qualities accompany the bases; no much larger clone lies one base away. The data were obtained in a study of blood T cell repertoires in COVID-19 (dated by TCRdb to 2018 to 2021). With regard to the full study: Samples covering the acute and convalescent phases of COVID-19 were provided by collaborators in the United States, Italy and Spain. Deeply sampled blood TCRbeta repertoires from subjects exposed to, actively infected with, or recovered from COVID-19 were included in the dataset. Where available, HLA class I and class II types were obtained from metadata supplied by the sample provider rather than from assay-based typing. The samples were drawn from the first 160 participants of the ongoing ImmuneRACE study and from 950 to 1,500 subjects provided by 6 global collaborators. The sample metadata nearly always contained a de-identified subject ID, COVID-19 status, age in years and sex. The repertoires were released in a freely available public database intended as a resource for research on the immune response to SARS-CoV-2. The material from the prospective study consisted of cDNA or gDNA derived from T cells, B-cell-depleted T cells, or PBMCs. Findings and caveats that apply to the study as a whole: Clinical and demographic metadata were provided uncurated, with the amount varying by source and participant.

Each collaborating institution followed its own protocols to collect whole blood in K2EDTA tubes. Collaborator samples were shipped for TCRbeta analysis as frozen whole blood, isolated PBMCs, or DNA extracted from either sample type. The immunoSEQ Assay, a bias-controlled multiplex PCR, was used to amplify TCRbeta CDR3 regions from genomic DNA. From the authors' description of their analysis: The number of nucleated cells in each sample was estimated by amplification of reference gene primers within the assay. To quantify the absolute abundance of each unique TCRbeta CDR3 rearrangement, sequence reads were collapsed and filtered. Productive Simpson clonality was computed per sample as the square root of Simpson's diversity index over productive rearrangements. In TCRdb, the immuneACCESS table is reduced to in-frame sequences with V and J assigned. These tables do not hold every clone; where another copy was compared, an unresolved V gene accounts for under half, and the others remain unexplained. V and J calls and clone size are as listed in that table; D and trimming were resolved from the DNA. In this sample the table shows more than 70,000 clones, 88% of which occur a single time. Approximately 9.1% of the sample goes to the ten largest clones.

CDR1 is given as SGHRS and CDR2 as YFSETQ, both from the germline V gene. At the junction V is shortened by 4 bases and J by 1 base, with 6 bases in between. The CDR3 has 12 amino acids, counting the end cysteine and phenylalanine. Just the 36-base CDR3 DNA is kept, in frame starting at base 1. The chain is assembled from TRBV5-1 and TRBJ2-7; no D gene call is confident. The sample taken for sequencing was peripheral blood. The clonotype was recovered from a human donor in a cohort sampled during active COVID-19. CDR3 region: CASSVTSYEQYF. In nucleotide form, the sequence is TGCGCCAGCAGCGTTACATCCTACGAGCAGTACTTC.